The 11 T cell receptor beta chains presented below share a single source sample, sequenced in a study of technical replicates of blood from several donors. Repertoires were generated with immunoSEQ multiplex PCR, while TCRdb's copy carries only in-frame clones and drops some. The table shows about 75,000 clones, with 95% to 97% occurring only once. Specimen: T cells isolated from PBMCs. Receptors originate from a human donor in good health.

V usage is TRBV2 and J usage is TRBJ2-1; 7 bases fit TRBD2. This CDR3 contains 15 residues. CDR1 and CDR2 (germline): SNHLY, FYNNEI. Germline trimming cut 5 bases from V and 2 bases from J; bases unmatched to any gene: 6. The CDR3 bases are TGTGCCAGCAGTTTAGAAGCGGGAACCTACAATGAGCAGTTCTTC. Its protein is CASSLEAGTYNEQFF.

The V gene is TRBV5-8, the J gene TRBJ1-5; 12 positions match TRBD1. CDR1 and CDR2 (germline): SGHTS, YDEGEE. With 0 bases clipped from V and 6 bases from J, the junction kept 7 bases outside the gene matches. The CDR3 has 17 amino acids. The CDR3 bases are TGTGCCAGCAGCTTGGCCCCGGGACAGGGGGCTAGTCAGCCCCAGCATTTT. This gives the protein CASSLAPGQGASQPQHF.

This clone was found once. The genes are TRBV4-3 and TRBJ2-1; D is undetermined. V lost 0 bases and J 4 bases, leaving 4 bases between the germline ends. The CDR3 totals 13 residues. Germline V gives CDR1 LGHNA, CDR2 YSLEER. CDR3 DNA sequence: TGCGCCAGCAGCCAAGAGCGTTACAATGAGCAGTTCTTC. Its translation: CASSQERYNEQFF.

The V call is TRBV30, the J call TRBJ2-7; TRBD2 might be the D (6 bases). This CDR3 region has 11 residues. The V end lost 5 bases, the J end lost 4 bases, and 9 bases lay between the germline ends. Germline CDR1 and CDR2: GTSNPN and SVGIG (reference sequence). The CDR3 region has the DNA TGTGCCTGGGGAGGGGAATACGAGCAGTACTTC. Amino acids: CAWGGEYEQYF.

The V call is TRBV6-5, the J call TRBJ2-2; 7 nucleotides agree with TRBD1. There are 14 residues in the CDR3. Trimming removed 8 bases from V and 5 bases from J; junction bases left unmatched: 8. Germline CDR1 MNHEY, CDR2 SVGAGI. The DNA of the CDR3 is TGTGCCAGCGCGGTGACACAGGGGACCGGGGAGCTGTTTTTT. Protein product: CASAVTQGTGELFF.

The genes are TRBV12-5 and TRBJ2-2, with D maybe TRBD1 (6 bases). The germline V and J ends were trimmed by 5 bases and 5 bases, with 15 bases remaining between them. Germline-derived CDR1 and CDR2 are LGHNT and FRNRAP. CDR3 length: 15 residues. CDR3: CASGGRGVETGELFF. The CDR3 region has the DNA TGTGCTAGTGGTGGCAGGGGAGTGGAGACCGGGGAGCTGTTTTTT. The entire variable domain, with the rest obtained from reference TRBV12-5 and TRBJ2-2, is as follows: DARVTQTPRHKVTEMGQEVTMRCQPILGHNTVFWYRQTMMQGLELLAYFRNRAPLDDSGMPKDRFSAEMPDATLATLKIQPSEPRDSAVYFCASGGRGVETGELFFGEGSRLTVL.

V and J are TRBV28 and TRBJ1-5; D gene ambiguous. The length of the CDR3 is 16 residues. The V and J ends lost 6 bases and 5 bases respectively, with 20 bases between them. CDR1 MDHEN and CDR2 SYDVKM come from the germline V gene. The CDR3 region has the DNA TGTGCCAGCAGCCCCGAAGAGGGCCCACTTCATCAGCCCCAGCATTTT. Translation gives CASSPEEGPLHQPQHF.

The chain links TRBV15 to TRBJ1-4; no clear D gene. V was clipped by 4 bases and J by 7 bases, with 4 bases between them. This CDR3 is 11 amino acids long. Looked up from germline, CDR1 is LNHNV and CDR2 is YYDKDF (reference sequence). The CDR3 DNA reads as TGTGCCACCAGCACTTCTGAAAAACTGTTTTTT. Its translation is CATSTSEKLFF.

V gene TRBV19 combines with J gene TRBJ1-5; D might be TRBD1 (6 bases). CDR3 size: 14 residues. Per the germline V gene, CDR1 is LNHDA and CDR2 is SQIVND (reference sequence). V lost 1 base, J lost 7 bases, and 11 bases lay in between. The CDR3 region is CASSIGFRGQPQHF. The CDR3 DNA follows: TGTGCCAGTAGTATAGGGTTCAGGGGCCAGCCCCAGCATTTT.

This chain links TRBV4-2 with TRBJ2-1; D is ambiguous. The V gene's germline CDR1 is LGHNA and CDR2 YNFKEQ. This CDR3 has 15 residues. V lost 0 bases and J lost 4, with 10 bases in between. CDR3 region: CASSQEKSEYNEQFF. CDR3 nucleotide sequence: TGTGCCAGCAGCCAAGAAAAAAGCGAGTACAATGAGCAGTTCTTC.

The count of this clone is one. The chain carries TRBV5-1 and TRBJ1-2; 9 nucleotides agree with TRBD1. Germline V gene sequence: CDR1 SGHRS, CDR2 YFSETQ. The ends lost 3 bases at V and 8 bases at J; junction bases unmatched: 2. The CDR3 spans 12 residues. DNA for the CDR3: TGCGCCAGCAGCTGGGACAGGGAGGGCTACACCTTC. This translates into CASSWDREGYTF. The full variable domain, with the rest looked up from reference TRBV5-1 and TRBJ1-2, is KAGVTQTPRYLIKTRGQQVTLSCSPISGHRSVSWYQQTPGQGLQFLFEYFSETQRNKGNFPGRFSGRQFSNSRSEMNVSTLELGDSALYLCASSWDREGYTFGSGTRLTVV.